What follows is one T cell receptor beta chain and its context. The PCR had 60 Vbeta and 13 Jbeta primers. Profiled with immunoSEQ multiplex PCR; TCRdb holds only in-frame clones, not every one. The sample lists around 130,000 clones; roughly 79% were seen once. The source of the sample is a study of cytomegalovirus exposure and HLA in healthy donors. This CDR3 is built from 14 residues. V lost 4 bases to trimming and J lost 3 bases, with 10 bases between them. CDR1 is MNHEY, CDR2 SVGAGI, per germline. The clonotype was recovered from a woman aged 50 to 65 in good health and CMV-seronegative. This chain links TRBV6-5 with TRBJ1-5; D is unresolved. Sequenced material: PBMCs. The CDR3 here is CASSFTQTNQPQHF. Written as DNA, the CDR3 is TGTGCCAGCAGTTTTACACAGACCAATCAGCCCCAGCATTTT.